This is a list of T cell receptor beta chains from one sample in a study of T-cell memory formation after mild COVID-19. TCRdb ran MiXCR on the 5' RACE reads and lists one entry per CDR3 protein. Found here are tens of thousands of distinct CDR3 sequences, about 13% of them singletons; the top ten hold about 25%. Sequencing was done on a sample of PBMCs or a T cell subset sorted from them (not recorded which). These receptors originate from an adult woman who had mild COVID-19 (a few samples of this study predate the infection). Cell type and time point are not known. Both conserved end residues are trimmed from each CDR3. The order of the fields is J gene, V gene, clone size, CDR3 protein. Size is stated for part of the rows, as once, few or many counts, or as a class when the clone is expanded.

>TRBJ2-5|TRBV6-5|.
ASSLRQPRY
>TRBJ1-2|TRBV5-1|few
ASSSPTGQGYT
>TRBJ2-1|TRBV29-1|few
SVDRFGLAGGLDYNEQF
>TRBJ2-2|TRBV4-2|.
ASSQDFHSQAGELF
>TRBJ2-2|TRBV4-1|few
ASSHPGTYGELF
>TRBJ1-6|TRBV9|.
ASSTNNSPLH
>TRBJ2-2|TRBV24-1|few
ATSGVNTGELF
>TRBJ2-7|TRBV29-1|.
SVVPDNYEQY
>TRBJ2-3|TRBV10-3|many
AVLGPDTQY
>TRBJ2-3|TRBV9|few
ASPLGSGRTDTQY
>TRBJ2-5|TRBV3-1|many
ASSPGQGGETQY
>TRBJ2-7|TRBV12-3/TRBV12-4|.
ASSIQGPSYEKY
>TRBJ2-6|TRBV11-2|.
ASSPQGVSGANVLT
>TRBJ2-7|TRBV7-9|many
ASSPAGLAGSYEQY
>TRBJ2-2|TRBV7-6|.
ASWGQAGPGELF
>TRBJ2-3|TRBV4-1|few
ASSQWTGSDTQY
>TRBJ2-7|TRBV2|.
ASSDRYEQY
>TRBJ2-7|TRBV29-1|once
SVEGSGYKQY
>TRBJ2-7|TRBV7-9|many
ASSHDRGFVYEQY
>TRBJ1-2|TRBV29-1|once
SAYRDRVYGYT
>TRBJ2-3|TRBV6-1|.
ASSGRLAGTQY
>TRBJ2-7|TRBV7-3|many
ASSPGLGYEQY
>TRBJ2-3|TRBV12-3/TRBV12-4|.
ASSRTRLADTDTQY
>TRBJ2-1|TRBV2|few
ASARDKQF
>TRBJ2-3|TRBV4-1|.
ASSQVNPSPDTQY
>TRBJ1-1|TRBV19|few
ASPTGRRNTEAF
>TRBJ2-1|TRBV18|many
ASGTEGAMWDEQF
>TRBJ2-3|TRBV7-3|many
ASSSGLGGSTDTQY
>TRBJ2-7|TRBV9|.
ASSLSPGNEQY
>TRBJ1-1|TRBV7-9|.
ASSFKANTEAF
>TRBJ2-2|TRBV7-2|few
ASSFTGRTTGELF
>TRBJ1-1|TRBV15|few
ATSRERQLNTEAF
>TRBJ2-5|TRBV6-5|many
ASSYGGGPIGQETQY
>TRBJ2-1|TRBV5-1|many
ASSSGLAGGYNEQF
>TRBJ2-7|TRBV10-3|.
AISESGTQGWYEQY
>TRBJ1-5|TRBV5-1|.
ASRADGDQPQH
>TRBJ2-5|TRBV7-9|few
ASSGSGPKETQY
>TRBJ2-7|TRBV12-3/TRBV12-4|.
ASSLAGQAYEQY
>TRBJ1-1|TRBV4-1|.
ASRDGMGENTEAF
>TRBJ2-7|TRBV12-3/TRBV12-4|few
ASRGQGSSYEQY
>TRBJ2-3|TRBV14|many
ASSHQADTQY
>TRBJ2-1|TRBV5-4|few
ASIRTGTGDNEQF
>TRBJ2-7|TRBV5-5|.
ASSLGVPSRYEQY
>TRBJ2-7|TRBV7-9|few
ASSFPPGLAFYEQY
>TRBJ2-1|TRBV9|few
ASSVGAGAYNEQF
>TRBJ2-7|TRBV4-1|.
ASSLIAGVNPYEQY
>TRBJ2-1|TRBV10-3|.
AISDPSGREYNEQF
>TRBJ2-3|TRBV4-3|.
ASSQRLALPDTQY
>TRBJ2-1|TRBV7-6|.
ASSAADRGDEQF
>TRBJ2-5|TRBV5-1|.
ASSTRSGGQETQY
>TRBJ2-2|TRBV4-3|.
ASSRYRDAWAGELF
>TRBJ2-3|TRBV14|.
ASSQSLASASTDTQY
>TRBJ2-3|TRBV5-1|.
ASSPRPLDTQY
>TRBJ1-5|TRBV12-3/TRBV12-4|.
ASSLTGRGQPQH
>TRBJ1-4|TRBV4-1|many
ASTVEGAGKKLF
>TRBJ1-1|TRBV20-1|few
SARGLEGNGHARNTEAF
>TRBJ2-4|TRBV11-2|few
ASSSSDRGQY
>TRBJ2-2|TRBV11-2|few
ASSPAGSYTGELF
>TRBJ2-7|TRBV12-3/TRBV12-4|few
ASSSGRTGIYEQY